This record covers a single TCR beta chain. What it recognizes is unknown. The source of the sample is a study of cytomegalovirus exposure and HLA in healthy donors. Background on the study: Tens of millions of unique TCRs from HLA-typed donors were held in an early release of data. Study findings and constraints: There were a few CMV-associated chains whose specificity for CMV antigens was confirmed in vitro. Accurate HLA-A and HLA-B prediction from TCR beta sequences was reported for most subjects.

It was with 60 Vbeta and 13 Jbeta primers that the PCR ran. This table comes from immunoSEQ multiplex PCR, and its TCRdb copy is limited to in-frame clones, with some not included. Here the sample spans 110,000 to 150,000 clones, roughly 80% being singletons. Sampled while nominally healthy, donors likely had unrecorded immune exposures. CDR3 length equals 12 residues. The germline V gene has CDR1 SQVTM and CDR2 ANQGSEA. With 7 bases clipped from V and 2 bases from J, the junction kept 4 bases outside the gene matches. The TCR sequence derives from a man between 18 and 35 years old in good health and CMV-seronegative. Material for sequencing was PBMCs. The genes are TRBV29-1 and TRBJ1-1, with TRBD1 identical over 7 bases. The CDR3 DNA follows: TGCAGCGGCCGACAGGGTAACACTGAAGCTTTCTTT. Its translation is CSGRQGNTEAFF.